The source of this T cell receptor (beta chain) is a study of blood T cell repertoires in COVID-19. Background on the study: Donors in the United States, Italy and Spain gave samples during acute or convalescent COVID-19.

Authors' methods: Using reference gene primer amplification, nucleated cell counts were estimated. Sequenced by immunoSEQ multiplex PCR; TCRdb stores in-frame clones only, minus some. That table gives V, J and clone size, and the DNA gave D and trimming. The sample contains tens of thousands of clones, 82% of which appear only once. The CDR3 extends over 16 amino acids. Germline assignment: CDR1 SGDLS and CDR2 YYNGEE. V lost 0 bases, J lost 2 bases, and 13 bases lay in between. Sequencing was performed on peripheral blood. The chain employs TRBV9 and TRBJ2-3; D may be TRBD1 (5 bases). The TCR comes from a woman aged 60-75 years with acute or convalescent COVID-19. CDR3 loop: CASSVARQGNTDTQYF. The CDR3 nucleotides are TGTGCCAGCAGCGTAGCTAGGCAGGGCAACACAGATACGCAGTATTTT.